This TCR beta chain stems from a study of blood T cell repertoires in COVID-19 (TCRdb year 2020). Notes on the research overall: Collaborator samples came from the United States, Italy and Spain and covered acute and convalescent phases of COVID-19. The repertoires were released in a freely available public database intended as a resource for research on the immune response to SARS-CoV-2. The prospective study material was composed of cDNA or gDNA derived from T cells, B-cell-depleted T cells, or PBMCs. Where available, HLA class I and class II types were taken from metadata supplied by the sample provider and were not determined by assay-based typing. Samples came from the ongoing ImmuneRACE study (first 160 participants) plus 1,254 subjects from 6 global collaborators. The dataset comprised deeply sampled blood TCRbeta repertoires from subjects exposed to, actively infected with, or recovered from COVID-19. Nearly every sample came with metadata listing a de-identified subject ID, COVID-19 status, age in years and sex.

One collaborating source in Seattle enrolled patients while the patients were actively infected and followed the patients over time throughout the course of disease. The collaborating institutions used their own protocols to collect whole blood in K2EDTA tubes. For TCRbeta analysis, collaborator samples were shipped as frozen whole blood, as isolated PBMCs, or as DNA extracted from either sample type. Remarks on this clone: It lacks a known antigen. No qualities accompany the bases; no much larger clone lies one base away.

Results and caveats for the whole study, not just this receptor: Clinical and demographic metadata were provided uncurated, with the amount varying by source and participant.

TCRbeta CDR3 regions were amplified from genomic DNA using the immunoSEQ Assay, a bias-controlled multiplex PCR. On the study's bioinformatics: The number of nucleated cells in each sample was estimated by amplification of reference gene primers within the assay. Sequence reads were collapsed and filtered to measure the absolute abundance of every unique TCRbeta CDR3 rearrangement. For each sample, productive Simpson clonality was calculated by taking the square root of Simpson's diversity index across productive rearrangements. As stored in TCRdb, this immuneACCESS dataset retains in-frame rearrangements with V and J assigned. A fraction of the clones does not appear; measured against another copy, unresolved V genes explain less than half of the discrepancy, and the remainder lacks a known reason. V and J calls and clone size follow that table, whereas D and trimming were derived from the DNA. Across this sample there are 200,000 to 250,000 clones, with more than 85% seen only once. The ten top clones hold roughly 10% of the sample.

The germline V gene encodes CDR1 SGHTA and CDR2 FQGNSA. The CDR3, from cysteine to phenylalanine, totals 14 residues. Only the CDR3 DNA is retained, 42 bases long and in frame from the first base. V is cut by 5 bases and J by 0 bases, and the space between the germline ends is 11 bases. The sample was peripheral blood. The chain was built from TRBV7-2 and TRBJ2-7; a weak D assignment points to TRBD1 (5 bases agree). The clonotype comes from a woman in her fifties or sixties with COVID-19, enrolled during active disease. Here the CDR3 is given as CASSATGSSYEQYF. The bases read TGTGCCAGCAGCGCAACAGGATCCTCCTACGAGCAGTACTTC.